In this sample, the clone carrying this TCR beta chain turned up a few times. Antigen: not known. The sample comes from a study of blood T cells in healthy people across ages. Overall study context: With template switching, about one barcoded beta molecule was captured per two T cells. Study-level points and caveats: As naive T cell percentage varied, TCR beta diversity correlated strongly with it.

Together with a sample-barcoded 5' primer, a J-beta primer mix was included in a second PCR lasting about 7 to 11 cycles. TCRdb reprocessed the 5' RACE reads with MiXCR, giving one entry per CDR3 protein. The table includes approximately 600,000 distinct CDR3 sequences, roughly three fifths detected once. The CDR3 spans 17 residues. The germline V gene encodes CDR1 DFQATT and CDR2 SNEGSKA (reference sequence). The clonotype comes from a man between 60 and 75 years old in good health. Sequencing was carried out using blood. This chain links TRBV20-1 with TRBJ2-7; a weak D match, TRBD1 (6 bases). The assigned J gene may be wrong: the sequence end matches TRBJ2-5 better. The CDR3 is CSARDPGQGWSGETQYF. In nucleotides, the CDR3 is TGCAGTGCTAGAGATCCCGGGCAGGGGTGGTCCGGAGAGACCCAGTACTTC.